A selection of T cell receptor beta chains follows, all from one sample in a study of PD-L1 blockade in urothelial cancer. The table came from immunoSEQ multiplex PCR; TCRdb's copy has only in-frame clones and leaves some out. The sample includes around 92,000 clones, roughly 90% of them seen just once. The sequenced sample was PBMCs, obtained around atezolizumab (anti-PD-L1) treatment. The receptor set was obtained from a woman aged 80 or older with urothelial cancer. CDR3s include the opening cysteine and the closing phenylalanine or tryptophan. D genes are given only for firm matches. Clone size, where shown, is once, few, many, or a class for clones that have expanded.

j_call	v_call	d_call	clone_size	cdr3_nt	cdr3_aa
TRBJ2-1	TRBV14	TRBD2	.	TGTGCCAGCAGCCAAGTAACTAGCGGGAGGGGATTAAATGAGCAGTTCTTC	CASSQVTSGRGLNEQFF
TRBJ2-1	TRBV20-1	.	.	TGCAGTGCGGACTTGGGGGGGCAGTTCTTC	CSADLGGQFF
TRBJ2-3	TRBV5-6	.	.	TGTGCCAGCAGCTTTGGGTTACGGACTAGCACAGATACGCAGTATTTT	CASSFGLRTSTDTQYF
TRBJ2-2	TRBV5-6	TRBD2	.	TGTGCCAGCAGCTGGGGACTAGCGGGAGCCACCGGGGAGCTGTTTTTT	CASSWGLAGATGELFF
TRBJ1-2	TRBV5-1	TRBD1	once	TGCGCCAGCAGCCCGGGGACAGCTGACTATGGCTACACCTTC	CASSPGTADYGYTF
TRBJ1-2	TRBV7-3	.	.	TGTGCCAGCAGCCCGACAGCCCCTTCCGGTGGCTACACCTTC	CASSPTAPSGGYTF
TRBJ1-2	TRBV27	.	.	TGTGCCAGCAGTACCACCACAGGGCCGCCTAACTATGGCTACACCTTC	CASSTTTGPPNYGYTF
TRBJ1-5	TRBV6-1	.	.	TGTGCCAGCAGTGAAGCCAGGGCCCCAGTGCCGATCAAACCCCAGCATTTT	CASSEARAPVPIKPQHF
TRBJ2-5	TRBV9	TRBD1	.	TGTGCCAGCAGCGTAGGTGCAGGGGGCTTGGGAGAGACCCAGTACTTC	CASSVGAGGLGETQYF
TRBJ1-2	TRBV10-3	TRBD1	.	TGTGCCATCAGTGTTGGGACAGGGGGCTCCTACACCTTC	CAISVGTGGSYTF
TRBJ2-7	TRBV9	.	once	TGTGCCAGCAGCGTAGCTCCCACACGCGAGCAGTACTTC	CASSVAPTREQYF
TRBJ2-7	TRBV11-1	.	.	TGTGCCAGCAGCTTAGATGGGTGGAGTTACGAGCAGTACTTC	CASSLDGWSYEQYF
TRBJ2-2	TRBV6-1	.	.	TGTGCCAGCAGTGAAGGTGCGGGGTTTGGGCTCACCGGGGAGCTGTTTTTT	CASSEGAGFGLTGELFF
TRBJ1-3	TRBV18	.	.	TGTGCCAGCTCCCCCGGGGGAGCGAACTCTGGAAACACCATATATTTT	CASSPGGANSGNTIYF
TRBJ2-1	TRBV7-9	.	.	TGTGCCAGCAGTTATTACAATGAGCAGTTCTTC	CASSYYNEQFF
TRBJ1-1	TRBV5-1	.	.	TGCGCCAGCCACCTGGGGGGGGGACCTAACACTGAAGCTTTCTTT	CASHLGGGPNTEAFF
TRBJ2-7	TRBV5-1	.	.	TGCGCCAGCAGCTTGCGGGTTGTAGGTTTCTCCTACGAGCAGTACTTC	CASSLRVVGFSYEQYF
TRBJ2-7	TRBV5-6	TRBD2	.	TGTGCCAGCAGCCACACGACTAGCGGGAGCTACGAGCAGTACTTC	CASSHTTSGSYEQYF
TRBJ2-3	TRBV5-4	TRBD2	.	TGTGCCAGCAGCTCCCCGACTAGCGGGAGGTTAACAGATACGCAGTATTTT	CASSSPTSGRLTDTQYF
TRBJ2-3	TRBV4-2	.	once	TGTGCCAGCAGCCAAGATTTCCCCCGGGACTCTACCATGGCGGATACGCAGTATTTT	CASSQDFPRDSTMADTQYF
TRBJ1-4	TRBV7-2	TRBD1	.	TGTGCCAGCAGCACCCAGGGGGCGCAGAGTAATGAAAAACTGTTTTTT	CASSTQGAQSNEKLFF
TRBJ2-1	TRBV5-5	TRBD2	.	TGTGCCAGCAGCTCCATTGATAGCGGGAGGAATGAGCAGTTCTTC	CASSSIDSGRNEQFF
TRBJ1-5	TRBV28	.	once	TGTGCCAGCATTCAAACAGTTTCAAGACAGCCCCAGCATTTT	CASIQTVSRQPQHF
TRBJ2-1	TRBV30	TRBD2	.	TGTGCCTGGATCGCTAGCGGCGCATACAATGAGCAGTTCTTC	CAWIASGAYNEQFF
TRBJ2-5	TRBV9	.	.	TGTGCCAGCAGCTTCCGAGGAGGGACCCAGTACTTC	CASSFRGGTQYF
TRBJ1-5	TRBV9	.	few	TGTGCCAGCAGCGTAGGGCCCGGGGATAGCAATCAGCCCCAGCATTTT	CASSVGPGDSNQPQHF
TRBJ1-2	TRBV10-3	.	.	TGTGCCATCAGTGATCTGGCGGGCTCCTTAGATGGCTACACCTTC	CAISDLAGSLDGYTF
TRBJ2-3	TRBV5-6	.	.	TGTGCCAGCAGCTTGGGGGGGACTAGCACAGATACGCAGTATTTT	CASSLGGTSTDTQYF
TRBJ1-1	TRBV6-5	.	.	TGTGCCAGCAGTTACGGGGCAGGGATGGCGGCTTTCTTT	CASSYGAGMAAFF
TRBJ2-1	TRBV5-1	TRBD2	.	TGCGCCAGCAGCCTCTCCTCTAGCGCGGGAGCCTACAATGAGCAGTTCTTC	CASSLSSSAGAYNEQFF
TRBJ2-2	TRBV5-4	.	.	TGTGCCAGCAGCTTCTCAACTCCCGGGGAGCTGTTTTTT	CASSFSTPGELFF
TRBJ1-1	TRBV27	.	.	TGTGCCAGCAGTTTAAGTACAGGGATGAACACTGAAGCTTTCTTT	CASSLSTGMNTEAFF
TRBJ2-7	TRBV7-8	TRBD1	few	TGTGCCAGCAGCTCGGGACAGCGGAGATTCGACGAGCAGTACTTC	CASSSGQRRFDEQYF
TRBJ2-3	TRBV5-5	.	.	TGTGCCAGCAGCTTGGCCCTGGGCGGGTCTACCCGCACAGATACGCAGTATTTT	CASSLALGGSTRTDTQYF
TRBJ2-2	TRBV5-1	TRBD2	.	TGCGCCAGCAGCGTACCCACTCTTAGCGGGAGAACCGGGGAGCTGTTTTTT	CASSVPTLSGRTGELFF
TRBJ2-7	TRBV5-5	.	.	TGTGCCAGCAGCTTGGCAGGACAGCGATACGAGCAGTACTTC	CASSLAGQRYEQYF
TRBJ2-5	TRBV14	.	.	TGTGCCAGCAGCTATCAAGAGACCCAGTACTTC	CASSYQETQYF
TRBJ2-2	TRBV7-3	TRBD2	.	TGTGCCAGCAGCCCCGAGAGGACTAGCGATTTGATTTCCACCGGGGAGCTGTTTTTT	CASSPERTSDLISTGELFF
TRBJ2-6	TRBV27	TRBD1	.	TGTGCCAGCAGTACCTGGACAGGGTCTGGGGCCAACGTCCTGACTTTC	CASSTWTGSGANVLTF
TRBJ2-3	TRBV30	TRBD1	.	TGTGCCTGGAGTCCCGGGACAGGGTCCACAGATACGCAGTATTTT	CAWSPGTGSTDTQYF
TRBJ2-5	TRBV4-1	TRBD2	.	TGCGCCAGCAGCCTTACCGGAAGGTCTAGCGGGAAGAAAGAGACCCAGTACTTC	CASSLTGRSSGKKETQYF